This TCR beta chain originates from a study of T cell responses to AZD1222 COVID-19 vaccine. Study-wide background: Second-dose recipients at about 4 or about 12 weeks were treated as one pooled group.

The data were produced by immunoSEQ multiplex PCR, yet TCRdb's version contains in-frame clones alone and is incomplete. This sample has about 110,000 clones, with roughly four fifths found just once. As regards this clone: Its specificity is not known.

V was cut by 4 bases and J by 0 bases, with 12 bases left in between. This CDR3 is built from 15 residues. In germline, CDR1 is MNHEY, CDR2 SMNVEV (reference sequence). Findings of the study overall: Elevations in Spike-specific TCR breadth and depth followed administration of two AZD1222 doses. Dominant at 160-218 and 743-854, vaccine-associated CD4 TCRs also spanned spike.

This rearrangement joins TRBV27 to TRBJ1-2; no definite D call. The input for sequencing was peripheral blood, taken on day 0 of AZD1222 vaccination. The sequence was collected from an adult in good health. In DNA, the CDR3 is TGTGCCAGCAGTTCCTACAGCGAAGCTAACTATGGCTACACCTTC. This sequence encodes CASSSYSEANYGYTF.